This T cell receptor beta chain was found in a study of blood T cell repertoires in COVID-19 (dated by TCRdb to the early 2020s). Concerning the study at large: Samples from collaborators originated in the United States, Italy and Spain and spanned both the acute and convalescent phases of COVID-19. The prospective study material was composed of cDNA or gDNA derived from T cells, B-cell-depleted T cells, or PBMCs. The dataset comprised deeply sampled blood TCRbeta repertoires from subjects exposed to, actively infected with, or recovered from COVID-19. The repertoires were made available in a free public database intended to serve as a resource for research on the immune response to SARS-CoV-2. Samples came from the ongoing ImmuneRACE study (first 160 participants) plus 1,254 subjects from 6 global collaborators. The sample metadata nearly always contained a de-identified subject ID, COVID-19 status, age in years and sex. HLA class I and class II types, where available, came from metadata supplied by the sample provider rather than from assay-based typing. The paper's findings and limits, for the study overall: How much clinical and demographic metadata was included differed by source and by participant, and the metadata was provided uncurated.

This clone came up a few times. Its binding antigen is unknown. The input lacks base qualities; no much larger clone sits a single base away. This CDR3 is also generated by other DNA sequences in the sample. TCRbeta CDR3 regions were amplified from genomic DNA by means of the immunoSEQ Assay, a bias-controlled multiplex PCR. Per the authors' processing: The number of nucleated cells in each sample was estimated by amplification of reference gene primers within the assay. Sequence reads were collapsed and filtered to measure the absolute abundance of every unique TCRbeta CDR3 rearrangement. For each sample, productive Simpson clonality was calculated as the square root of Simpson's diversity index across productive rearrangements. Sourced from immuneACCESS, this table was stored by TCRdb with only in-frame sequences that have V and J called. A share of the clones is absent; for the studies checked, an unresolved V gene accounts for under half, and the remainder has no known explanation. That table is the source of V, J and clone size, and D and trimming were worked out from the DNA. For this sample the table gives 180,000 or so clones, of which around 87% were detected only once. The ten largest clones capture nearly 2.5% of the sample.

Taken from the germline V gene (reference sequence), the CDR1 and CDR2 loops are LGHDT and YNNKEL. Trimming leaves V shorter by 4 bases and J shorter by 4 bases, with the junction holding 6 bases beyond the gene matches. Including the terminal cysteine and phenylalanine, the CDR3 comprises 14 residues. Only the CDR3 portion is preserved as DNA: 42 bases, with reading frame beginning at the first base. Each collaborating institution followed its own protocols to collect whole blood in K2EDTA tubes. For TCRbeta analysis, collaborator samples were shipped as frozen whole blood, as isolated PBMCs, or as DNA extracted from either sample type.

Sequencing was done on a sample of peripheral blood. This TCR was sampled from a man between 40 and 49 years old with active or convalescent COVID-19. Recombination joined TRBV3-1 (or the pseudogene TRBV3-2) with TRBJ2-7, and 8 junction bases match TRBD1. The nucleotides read TGTGCCAGCAGCCCAGGACAGGGACTTTACGAGCAGTACTTC. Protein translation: CASSPGQGLYEQYF.